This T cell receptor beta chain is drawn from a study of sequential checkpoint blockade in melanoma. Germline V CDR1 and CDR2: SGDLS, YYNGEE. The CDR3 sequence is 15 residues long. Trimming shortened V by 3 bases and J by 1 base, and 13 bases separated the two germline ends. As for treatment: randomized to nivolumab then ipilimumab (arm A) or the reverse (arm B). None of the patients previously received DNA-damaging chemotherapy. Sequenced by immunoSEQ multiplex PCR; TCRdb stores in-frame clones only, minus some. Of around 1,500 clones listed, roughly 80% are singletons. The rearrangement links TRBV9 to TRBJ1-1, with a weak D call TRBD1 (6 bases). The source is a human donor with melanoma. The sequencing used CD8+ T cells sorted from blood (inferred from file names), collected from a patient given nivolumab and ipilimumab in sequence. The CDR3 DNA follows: TGTGCCAGCAGCGCGAACAGGGAGGGGAACACTGAAGCTTTCTTT. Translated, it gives CASSANREGNTEAFF. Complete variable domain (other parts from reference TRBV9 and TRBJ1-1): DSGVTQTPKHLITATGQRVTLRCSPRSGDLSVYWYQQSLDQGLQFLIQYYNGEERAKGNILERFSAQQFPDLHSELNLSSLELGDSALYFCASSANREGNTEAFFGQGTRLTVV.